These 27 T cell receptor beta chains originate from one sample sequenced in a study of OX40 agonist ivuxolimab in advanced cancers. The protocol was immunoSEQ multiplex PCR, while the TCRdb copy is restricted to in-frame clones and leaves out a portion. The table shows 65,000 to 95,000 clones, with roughly 80% occurring only once. The source was CD4+ or CD8+ T cells sorted from blood, collected in a trial of the OX40 agonist ivuxolimab. The receptors originated from an adult with an advanced solid tumor such as melanoma, head and neck, liver or kidney cancer.

V is TRBV7-2 and J is TRBJ1-2; 9 bases are a match to TRBD1. Germline V gene sequence: CDR1 SGHTA, CDR2 FQGNSA. The CDR3 has 14 amino acids. With 2 bases clipped from V and 8 bases from J, the junction kept 6 bases outside the gene matches. CDR3 region: CASSLTRTGDGYTF. The DNA for the CDR3 is TGTGCCAGCAGCTTAACTCGGACAGGGGACGGCTACACCTTC.

This rearrangement joins TRBV5-1 to TRBJ1-1, with 10 bases lining up with TRBD1. In germline, CDR1 is SGHRS, CDR2 YFSETQ. J lost 4 bases, V lost 3 bases, and 9 bases had no gene match. This CDR3 is built from 16 residues. Here the CDR3 reads CASSSFLDRGPTEAFF. DNA for the CDR3: TGCGCCAGCAGCTCCTTCTTAGACAGGGGGCCCACTGAAGCTTTCTTT.

The chain uses TRBV6-4 and TRBJ1-2; 7 bases line up with TRBD1. The V gene end was trimmed by 4 bases and the J gene end by 0 bases; junction bases not matched to a gene: 17. The CDR3 extends over 19 amino acids. Germline CDR1 and CDR2: MRHNA and SNTAGT. CDR3 nucleotides: TGTGCCAGCAGTGGAGCCAGACAGGGATCCCCGACCACTAACTATGGCTACACCTTC. Translating gives CASSGARQGSPTTNYGYTF.

The gene calls are TRBV4-1 and TRBJ2-7; the D gene is possibly TRBD1 (6 bases). Trimming cost V 4 bases and J 3 bases, with 13 bases left between them. CDR1 MGHRA and CDR2 YSYEKL come from the germline V gene. The CDR3 loop spans 14 amino acids. Written as DNA, the CDR3 is TGCGCCAGCAGCCGTGGGGACACCAGCTACGAGCAGTACTTC. Its translation is CASSRGDTSYEQYF.

The V and J genes are TRBV2 and TRBJ2-7; D gene ambiguous. CDR1 is SNHLY, CDR2 FYNNEI, per germline. The CDR3 runs 13 residues. Trimming removed 4 bases at V and 4 bases at J, with 11 bases between. CDR3 sequence (DNA): TGTGCCAGCAGTGCGCCCACATCTTACGAGCAGTACTTC. It specifies CASSAPTSYEQYF.

As for this clone: Its ends do not fully match the called genes, so a read error is possible. The V gene is TRBV28, the J gene TRBJ2-7, with TRBD1 identical over 8 bases. The V gene's germline CDR1 is MDHEN and CDR2 SYDVKM. CDR3 size: 13 residues. This CDR3 reads CASQTPGQAAPPF. CDR3 nucleotide sequence: TGTGCCAGCCAAACCCCGGGACAGGCCGCACCCCCCTTC. The full variable domain, in which reference TRBV28 and TRBJ2-7 provide the parts outside the CDR3, is DVKVTQSSRYLVKRTGEKVFLECVQDMDHENMFWYRQDPGLGLRLIYFSYDVKMKEKGDIPEGYSVSREKKERFSLILESASTNQTSMYLCASQTPGQAAPPFGPGTRLTVT.

This sequence joins TRBV2 and TRBJ2-7; no definite D call. Trimming stripped 1 base from V and 0 bases from J, with 7 bases between. In germline, CDR1 is SNHLY, CDR2 FYNNEI. CDR3 size: 14 residues. The CDR3 loop reads CASSEGLLSYEQYF. Written as DNA, the CDR3 is TGTGCCAGCAGTGAAGGATTACTCTCCTACGAGCAGTACTTC. The full variable domain, its missing parts supplied by reference TRBV2 and TRBJ2-7, is EPEVTQTPSHQVTQMGQEVILRCVPISNHLYFYWYRQILGQKVEFLVSFYNNEISEKSEIFDDQFSVERPDGSNFTLKIRSTKLEDSAMYFCASSEGLLSYEQYFGPGTRLTVT.

V gene TRBV19 combines with J gene TRBJ2-1; 14 positions match TRBD2. This CDR3 has 17 amino acids. Germline V gene data show CDR1 as LNHDA and CDR2 as SQIVND (reference sequence). The J segment lost 9 bases and the V segment lost 1 base, leaving 8 bases of the junction unmatched. Here the CDR3 reads CASSIGGGLAGATEQFF. The CDR3, as DNA: TGTGCCAGTAGTATAGGCGGGGGACTAGCGGGAGCCACTGAGCAGTTCTTC.

The chain carries TRBV9 and TRBJ2-1, with TRBD2 matching 7 bases. CDR3 size: 13 residues. The germline CDR1 and CDR2 sequences are SGDLS and YYNGEE. J gave up 7 bases and V 7 bases, and 8 bases lay outside the gene matches. CDR3 amino acids: CASGGGAMNEQFF. Written as DNA, the CDR3 is TGTGCCAGCGGCGGGGGTGCGATGAATGAGCAGTTCTTC. Variable domain in full (rest from reference TRBV9 and TRBJ2-1): DSGVTQTPKHLITATGQRVTLRCSPRSGDLSVYWYQQSLDQGLQFLIQYYNGEERAKGNILERFSAQQFPDLHSELNLSSLELGDSALYFCASGGGAMNEQFFGPGTRLTVL.

The V call is TRBV11-2, the J call TRBJ1-4; the match to TRBD1 covers 9 bases. CDR1 is SGHAT, CDR2 FQNNGV, per germline. The CDR3 contains 17 residues. V dropped 4 bases and J dropped 2; count of bases not matched to a gene: 8. CDR3 residues: CASSSGQGKGTNEKLFF. The DNA of the CDR3 is TGTGCCAGCAGCTCGGGACAGGGAAAGGGGACTAATGAAAAACTGTTTTTT.

The chain combines TRBV4-3 with TRBJ2-7; D is tentatively TRBD1 or TRBD2 (5 bases each). Germline CDR1 and CDR2: LGHNA and YSLEER. V lost 0 bases and J lost 3, with 12 bases in between. The CDR3 totals 15 residues. CDR3 coding DNA: TGCGCCAGCAGCCAAGATCTAACAGGACTCTACGAGCAGTACTTC. Its translation: CASSQDLTGLYEQYF.

For the CDR3, the DNA is TGTGCCAGCAGCCCGTCCCGGAGGCGACTACAAGAGACCCAGTACTTC. This gives the protein CASSPSRRRLQETQYF. V gene TRBV7-8 combines with J gene TRBJ2-5; maybe TRBD2 (5 bases). In germline, CDR1 is SGHVS, CDR2 FQNEAQ. V was clipped by 5 bases and J by 2 bases, with 18 bases between them. The CDR3 runs to 16 residues.

The chain employs TRBV6-5 and TRBJ2-1, with TRBD2 matching over 7 bases. V shed 0 bases, J shed 3 bases, and the junction held 2 bases outside the gene matches. CDR3 length: 15 residues. Germline V gene lookup returns CDR1 MNHEY and CDR2 SVGAGI. The chain's CDR3 is CASSYSTGGYNEQFF. In DNA, the CDR3 is TGTGCCAGCAGTTACTCAACGGGGGGCTACAATGAGCAGTTCTTC.

V and J are TRBV29-1 and TRBJ2-1; 7 nucleotides match TRBD2. V was pared by 4 bases and J by 6 bases, with 9 bases of the junction left unmatched. This CDR3 has 14 amino acids. Germline V gene sequence: CDR1 SQVTM, CDR2 ANQGSEA. The CDR3 region has the DNA TGCAGCGTTGGCGAGCGGGGAGGAATCAATGAGCAGTTCTTC. As protein: CSVGERGGINEQFF.

This sequence joins TRBV19 and TRBJ1-6; D is unclear. The CDR3 is 16 residues long. Germline V gene data show CDR1 as LNHDA and CDR2 as SQIVND (reference sequence). V gave up 5 bases and J gave up 1 base, with 12 bases separating them. The CDR3 coding sequence is TGTGCCAGTAGTTCGCCCGTGGGTTCCTATAATTCACCCCTCCACTTT. It specifies CASSSPVGSYNSPLHF. The whole variable domain, filled in from reference TRBV19 and TRBJ1-6, reads DGGITQSPKYLFRKEGQNVTLSCEQNLNHDAMYWYRQDPGQGLRLIYYSQIVNDFQKGDIAEGYSVSREKKESFPLTVTSAQKNPTAFYLCASSSPVGSYNSPLHFGNGTRLTVT.

The V call is TRBV5-8, the J call TRBJ1-4; D possibly corresponds to TRBD1 (5 bases). V was trimmed by 4 bases and J by 0 bases, leaving 13 bases between them. CDR3 length: 16 residues. The germline V gene has CDR1 SGHTS and CDR2 YDEGEE. CDR3 loop: CASSRWDGATNEKLFF. DNA for the CDR3: TGTGCCAGCAGCAGATGGGACGGCGCAACTAATGAAAAACTGTTTTTT.

This chain connects TRBV18 to TRBJ2-7; 13 nucleotides match TRBD2. The germline gives CDR1 KGHSH, CDR2 LQKENI. The CDR3 consists of 17 residues. Trimming cost V 7 bases and J 4 bases; bases outside gene matches: 13. The CDR3 protein is CASFIQRPGLAGYEQYF. DNA of the CDR3: TGTGCCAGCTTCATCCAGAGACCGGGACTAGCGGGATACGAGCAGTACTTC.

This sequence joins TRBV6-6 and TRBJ1-6; 9 bases fit TRBD1. Losses at the gene ends were 0 bases for V and 9 bases for J; bases not matched to a gene: 6. Germline assignment: CDR1 MNHNY and CDR2 SVGAGI (reference sequence). The CDR3 has 16 amino acids. The CDR3 protein is CASSYSEGTGSSPLHF. In nucleotides, the CDR3 is TGTGCCAGCAGTTACTCAGAGGGGACAGGGAGTTCACCCCTCCACTTT.

The CDR3, as DNA: TGTGCCAGCACTGGACAGTTAACGGGGGCTCACACTGAAGCTTTCTTT. It translates to CASTGQLTGAHTEAFF. This sequence joins TRBV2 and TRBJ1-1, with TRBD1 as a possible D gene (6 bases). The CDR3 loop spans 16 amino acids. Deletions cut 7 bases from V and 3 bases from J, with 21 bases between. Germline V gene lookup returns CDR1 SNHLY and CDR2 FYNNEI.

This rearrangement joins TRBV18 to TRBJ2-5, with D tentatively TRBD2 (6 bases). The J call may be wrong; the DNA end is better matched by TRBJ2-7. This CDR3 is 13 amino acids long. Germline CDR1 and CDR2: KGHSH and LQKENI. The CDR3 DNA follows: TGTGCCAGCTCACCACCCCAGGAGGGCGAGCAGTACTTC. As protein: CASSPPQEGEQYF.

In the case of this clone: Other DNA sequences from this sample encode an identical CDR3 as well. The CDR3: CASSLTVNQPQHF. CDR3 DNA: TGTGCCAGCAGCTTAACAGTTAATCAGCCCCAGCATTTT. The chain joins TRBV7-2 to TRBJ1-5; the D is unclear. Germline loops: CDR1 SGHTA, CDR2 FQGNSA. The CDR3 runs 13 residues. Trimming left V 2 bases short and J 4 bases short, with 6 bases between. Full variable domain (outside the CDR3, taken from reference TRBV7-2 and TRBJ1-5): GAGVSQSPSNKVTEKGKDVELRCDPISGHTALYWYRQSLGQGLEFLIYFQGNSAPDKSGLPSDRFSAERTGGSVSTLTIQRTQQEDSAVYLCASSLTVNQPQHFGDGTRLSIL.

This clone was seen a single time. The V call is TRBV7-2, the J call TRBJ2-1; the match to TRBD2 covers 9 bases. The CDR3 length is 15 residues. Germline CDR1 is SGHTA and CDR2 is FQGNSA. V lost 11 bases to trimming and J lost 0 bases; unmatched junction nucleotides: 8. DNA of the CDR3: TGTGCCTCCTGGCGGGGGGGAGGCTCCTACAATGAGCAGTTCTTC. Its protein product is CASWRGGGSYNEQFF.

This sequence joins TRBV28 and TRBJ1-1; no clear D. CDR3 length: 13 residues. Germline V lookup: CDR1 MDHEN, CDR2 SYDVKM. V dropped 8 bases and J dropped 7 bases, with 17 bases sitting between them. This CDR3 is CASYDSIGREAFF. The CDR3 DNA reads TGTGCCAGCTATGACTCCATCGGGCGTGAAGCTTTCTTT.

V usage is TRBV4-1 and J usage is TRBJ2-1; 13 nucleotides agree with TRBD2. CDR1 and CDR2 (germline): MGHRA, YSYEKL. This CDR3 is 18 amino acids long. V was pared by 4 bases and J by 8 bases, with 14 bases of the junction left unmatched. DNA of the CDR3: TGCGCCAGCAGCCGTACCGGACTAGCGGGAGCCCAACCCCATGAGCAGTTCTTC. Residues: CASSRTGLAGAQPHEQFF.

The rearrangement links TRBV28 to TRBJ2-1; 14 bases line up with TRBD2. Trimming at V came to 5 bases and at J to 9 bases, leaving 6 bases not matched to a gene. The length of the CDR3 is 15 residues. Germline V gene sequence: CDR1 MDHEN, CDR2 SYDVKM. CDR3 sequence reads: CASSHGLAGGLEQFF. In DNA, the CDR3 is TGTGCCAGCAGTCATGGACTAGCGGGAGGACTTGAGCAGTTCTTC.

This sequence joins TRBV5-8 and TRBJ2-7; D is uncertain. V lost 6 bases and J lost 9, with 19 bases in between. Germline values: CDR1 SGHTS, CDR2 YDEGEE. The CDR3 has 13 residues. CDR3 sequence reads: CASTGFLHMGQYF. The CDR3 bases are TGTGCCAGCACGGGTTTCTTGCACATGGGGCAGTACTTC.

The chain combines TRBV2 with TRBJ2-1, with TRBD2 identical over 14 bases. The ends lost 5 bases at V and 6 bases at J; junction bases unmatched: 6. This CDR3 contains 16 residues. The germline V gene encodes CDR1 SNHLY and CDR2 FYNNEI. The CDR3 DNA sequence: TGTGCCAGCAGTCGAGGACTAGCGGGAGGAGTCAATGAGCAGTTCTTC. This codes for CASSRGLAGGVNEQFF.